Presented here are 26 T cell receptor beta chains from one specimen sequenced in a study of blood T cell repertoires in COVID-19. Assay: immunoSEQ multiplex PCR; the TCRdb copy retains only in-frame clones and omits some. The sample contains 100,000 or so clones, more than 80% of which appear only once. Sequences were obtained from peripheral blood. The receptors derive from a woman aged 70-85 years with acute or convalescent COVID-19.

The chain recombines TRBV15 with TRBJ2-5; the match to TRBD1 covers 7 bases. Germline CDR1 is LNHNV and CDR2 is YYDKDF (reference sequence). The length of the CDR3 is 15 residues. V was clipped by 1 base and J by 5 bases; unmatched bases: 7. The DNA for the CDR3 is TGTGCCACCAGCAGAGCACCGAGACAGGGTGAGACCCAGTACTTC. This sequence encodes CATSRAPRQGETQYF.

The rearrangement joins TRBV5-5 to TRBJ1-1; D is possibly TRBD1 (5 bases). Deletions cut 2 bases from V and 4 bases from J, with 12 bases between. Looked up from germline, CDR1 is SGHKS and CDR2 is YYEKEE (reference sequence). The CDR3 loop spans 14 amino acids. The CDR3 sequence is CASSLREGRTEAFF. Written as DNA, the CDR3 is TGTGCCAGCAGCTTAAGGGAGGGGCGCACTGAAGCTTTCTTT.

The genes are TRBV5-8 and TRBJ2-1, with 8 bases matching TRBD2. The V gene's germline CDR1 is SGHTS and CDR2 YDEGEE. V gave up 6 bases and J gave up 1 base; unmatched junction bases: 6. This CDR3 contains 15 residues. The CDR3 loop reads CASTTSGQSYNEQFF. CDR3 nucleotides: TGTGCCAGCACCACTAGCGGCCAATCCTACAATGAGCAGTTCTTC.

The rearrangement links TRBV28 to TRBJ1-6, with no clear D. The CDR3 is 19 amino acids. Trimming took off 2 bases at V and 0 bases at J, with 17 bases between the two ends. Germline V lookup: CDR1 MDHEN, CDR2 SYDVKM. CDR3 protein: CASSLRGAIGSSYNSPLHF. As DNA, the CDR3 is TGTGCCAGCAGTTTACGGGGTGCGATCGGTTCCTCCTATAATTCACCCCTCCACTTT.

The chain carries TRBV18 and TRBJ1-5; 7 bases are a match to TRBD1. J lost 4 bases, V lost 1 base, and 4 bases had no gene match. There are 15 residues in the CDR3. Germline CDR1 is KGHSH and CDR2 is LQKENI. CDR3 region: CASSPLGQPNQPQHF. CDR3 bases: TGTGCCAGCTCACCACTGGGACAGCCAAATCAGCCCCAGCATTTT.

The chain couples TRBV6-6 to TRBJ2-1; 9 bases align to TRBD2. In germline, CDR1 is MNHNY, CDR2 SVGAGI (reference sequence). J gave up 5 bases and V 6 bases, and 5 bases lay outside the gene matches. CDR3 length: 14 residues. The CDR3 DNA sequence: TGTGCCAGCAGAGCGGGGGGAATTAACAATGAGCAGTTCTTC. It codes for CASRAGGINNEQFF.

The chain combines TRBV21-1 with TRBJ2-7; the D call in the table, TRBD2, was not verified against the DNA. TRBV21-1 is an annotated pseudogene. The CDR3 is made up of 14 amino acids. CDR3 in amino acids: CASNDPGGAREQYF. The CDR3, as DNA: TGTGCCAGCAACGACCCCGGGGGGGCCCGGGAGCAGTACTTC.

This chain links TRBV29-1 with TRBJ2-7; 10 bases are a match to TRBD2. Germline CDR1 reads SQVTM; CDR2 reads ANQGSEA. The trim removed 7 bases at V and 4 bases at J, leaving 1 base unmatched. This CDR3 is 11 amino acids long. DNA of the CDR3: TGCAGCGGGACTAGCGGATACGAGCAGTACTTC. Protein sequence: CSGTSGYEQYF.

This clone showed up just once. The V call is TRBV9, the J call TRBJ2-1; a weak D match, TRBD1 (5 bases). There are 15 residues in the CDR3. Deletions cut 0 bases from V and 2 bases from J, with 9 bases between. Germline V gene sequence: CDR1 SGDLS, CDR2 YYNGEE. CDR3 DNA sequence: TGTGCCAGCAGCGTAGAAGGGGCTGCCTACAATGAGCAGTTCTTC. Translated: CASSVEGAAYNEQFF.

The chain is built from TRBV9 and TRBJ2-7, with TRBD1 matching over 10 bases. The CDR3 runs 14 residues. The germline gives CDR1 SGDLS, CDR2 YYNGEE. Unmatched junction bases numbered 7, after V lost 3 bases and J lost 7 bases. The CDR3 is CASSAGQGYSEQYF. CDR3 bases: TGTGCCAGCAGCGCGGGACAGGGGTATAGTGAGCAGTACTTC.

The chain joins TRBV6-1 to TRBJ1-1, with D hard to call. This CDR3 comprises 13 residues. From germline, CDR1 is MNHNS and CDR2 SASEGT. Between the trimmed V and J ends, which lost 1 base and 7 bases, there was a span of 10 bases. CDR3 in DNA: TGTGCCAGCAGTGAAGTTGCGGATTTTGAAGCTTTCTTT. As protein: CASSEVADFEAFF.

The chain combines TRBV28 with TRBJ2-3; weak D call: TRBD1 (5 bases). The germline V and J ends were trimmed by 4 bases and 5 bases, with 16 bases remaining between them. Germline assignment: CDR1 MDHEN and CDR2 SYDVKM. The CDR3 spans 15 residues. CDR3 amino acids: CASSWQGSRVDTQYF. In DNA form, the CDR3 reads TGTGCCAGCAGTTGGCAGGGAAGCAGGGTAGATACGCAGTATTTT.

The chain recombines TRBV27 with TRBJ1-4, with a tentative D call TRBD1 (5 bases). V was trimmed by 5 bases and J by 1 base, leaving 20 bases between them. The CDR3 extends over 18 amino acids. Germline V gene lookup returns CDR1 MNHEY and CDR2 SMNVEV (reference sequence). The CDR3 region has the DNA TGTGCCAGCAGTCCCGACCCGTTATACGACAGAACTAATGAAAAACTGTTTTTT. Amino acids: CASSPDPLYDRTNEKLFF.

The rearrangement uses TRBV2 and TRBJ2-7; 10 positions match TRBD1. The V gene end was trimmed by 2 bases and the J gene end by 4 bases; junction bases not matched to a gene: 2. The CDR3 sequence is 14 residues long. From germline, CDR1 is SNHLY and CDR2 FYNNEI. The CDR3 reads CASSERQGAYEQYF. DNA for the CDR3: TGTGCCAGCAGTGAAAGACAGGGGGCGTACGAGCAGTACTTC.

V gene TRBV30 combines with J gene TRBJ1-6; D is unresolved. Germline V CDR1 and CDR2: GTSNPN, SVGIG (reference sequence). The CDR3 totals 12 residues. Trimming stripped 2 bases from V and 7 bases from J, with 6 bases between. As DNA, the CDR3 is TGTGCCTGGAGTATCAGGAATTCACCCCTCCACTTT. Protein product: CAWSIRNSPLHF.

The rearrangement joins TRBV27 to TRBJ1-1, with D tentatively TRBD1 (6 bases). The CDR3 runs 15 residues. Deletions cut 4 bases from V and 8 bases from J, with 20 bases between. Germline CDR1 reads MNHEY; CDR2 reads SMNVEV (reference sequence). In DNA, the CDR3 is TGTGCCAGCAGTTATTTTGCAGGGGAGGGTATGGAAGCTTTCTTT. Its translation: CASSYFAGEGMEAFF.

V usage is TRBV19 and J usage is TRBJ2-1; 8 nucleotides align to TRBD1. V was clipped by 3 bases and J by 5 bases; unmatched bases: 3. Germline lookup yields CDR1 LNHDA and CDR2 SQIVND (reference sequence). This CDR3 is built from 14 residues. The CDR3 loop is CASSIRGRDNEQFF. In nucleotides, the CDR3 is TGTGCCAGTAGTATCAGGGGGCGTGACAATGAGCAGTTCTTC.

The CDR3 is CASSEGEGWGNTIYF. In DNA, the CDR3 is TGTGCCAGCAGTGAGGGAGAGGGTTGGGGAAACACCATATATTTT. The gene calls are TRBV6-1 and TRBJ1-3, with D hard to call. CDR3 length: 15 residues. The germline gives CDR1 MNHNS, CDR2 SASEGT. V shed 3 bases and J shed 4 bases, with 13 bases lying between them.

The chain employs TRBV4-1 and TRBJ1-4; TRBD1 is a possible D gene (6 bases). CDR1 MGHRA and CDR2 YSYEKL come from the germline V gene. Deletions cut 1 base from V and 7 bases from J, with 16 bases between. There are 16 residues in the CDR3. The CDR3 is CASSQAITGFGEKLFF. In DNA form, the CDR3 reads TGCGCCAGCAGCCAAGCCATTACAGGGTTCGGTGAAAAACTGTTTTTT.

The chain links TRBV3-1 (or the pseudogene TRBV3-2) to TRBJ2-1; D remains unclear. This CDR3 contains 15 residues. V was cut by 0 bases and J by 7 bases, with 13 bases left in between. Germline CDR1 is LGHDT and CDR2 is YNNKEL (reference sequence). CDR3 region: CASSQDRLRINEQFF. CDR3 DNA sequence: TGTGCCAGCAGCCAAGATAGGTTGAGGATAAATGAGCAGTTCTTC.

The V and J genes are TRBV6-4 and TRBJ1-5; tentatively, D is TRBD1 (5 bases). CDR3 length equals 15 residues. The germline CDR1 and CDR2 sequences are MRHNA and SNTAGT. Trimming shortened V by 3 bases and J by 2 bases, and 11 bases separated the two germline ends. The CDR3 DNA reads as TGTGCCAGCAGTGAACAACCGGGGGGCAATCAGCCCCAGCATTTT. This encodes CASSEQPGGNQPQHF.

The rearrangement links TRBV11-2 to TRBJ1-5; the match to TRBD1 covers 8 bases. V shed 5 bases, J shed 5 bases, and the junction held 2 bases outside the gene matches. CDR1 is SGHAT, CDR2 FQNNGV, per germline. This CDR3 has 13 residues. DNA of the CDR3: TGTGCCAGCAGCCCGGACAGGGATCAGCCCCAGCATTTT. Its protein is CASSPDRDQPQHF.

Details on this clone: Compared with germline, one end of the junction differs, possibly owing to a read error. The V and J genes are TRBV4-2 and TRBJ1-4, with D possibly matching TRBD1 (5 bases). Germline assignment: CDR1 LGHNA and CDR2 YNFKEQ. This CDR3 contains 16 residues. The CDR3 sequence: CASSQEYWTTNEKLFF. As DNA, the CDR3 is TGTGCCAGCAGCCAAGAGTATTGGACAACCAATGAAAAACTGTTTTTT.

The V call is TRBV7-9, the J call TRBJ2-5, with TRBD2 matching over 9 bases. V shed 0 bases, J shed 5 bases, and the junction held 4 bases outside the gene matches. CDR1 SEHNR and CDR2 FQNEAQ come from the germline V gene (reference sequence). The CDR3 is 15 residues long. CDR3 DNA sequence: TGTGCCAGCAGCTTAGCCGTTAGCGGGGGTGAGACCCAGTACTTC. Protein product: CASSLAVSGGETQYF.

This rearrangement joins TRBV4-3 to TRBJ1-2; D not resolved. CDR1 is LGHNA, CDR2 YSLEER, per germline. The CDR3 covers 15 residues. Trimming shortened V by 0 bases and J by 4 bases, and 12 bases separated the two germline ends. The CDR3 here is CASSQERAGGYGYTF. The CDR3 DNA reads as TGCGCCAGCAGCCAAGAACGGGCAGGAGGCTATGGCTACACCTTC.

V usage is TRBV4-1 and J usage is TRBJ1-5; D may be TRBD1 (6 bases). CDR1 MGHRA and CDR2 YSYEKL come from the germline V gene. V shed 4 bases and J shed 2 bases, with 12 bases lying between them. This CDR3 has 15 residues. The CDR3 protein is CASSRRQAGNQPQHF. CDR3 nucleotides: TGCGCCAGCAGCCGCAGACAGGCAGGCAATCAGCCCCAGCATTTT.